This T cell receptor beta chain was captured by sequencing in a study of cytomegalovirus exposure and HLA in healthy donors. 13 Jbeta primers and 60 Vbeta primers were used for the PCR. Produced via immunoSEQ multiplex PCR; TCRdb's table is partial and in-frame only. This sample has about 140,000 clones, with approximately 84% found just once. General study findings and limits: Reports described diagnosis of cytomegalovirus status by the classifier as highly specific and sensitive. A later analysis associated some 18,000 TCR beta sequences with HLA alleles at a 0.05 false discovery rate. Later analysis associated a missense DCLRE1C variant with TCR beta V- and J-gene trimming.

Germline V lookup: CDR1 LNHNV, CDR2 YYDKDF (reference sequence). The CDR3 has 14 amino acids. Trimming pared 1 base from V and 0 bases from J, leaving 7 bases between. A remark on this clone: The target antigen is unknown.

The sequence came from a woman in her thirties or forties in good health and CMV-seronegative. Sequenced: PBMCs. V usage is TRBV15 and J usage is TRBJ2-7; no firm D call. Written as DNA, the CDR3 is TGTGCCACCAGCAGAGTTGCCAGCTCCTACGAGCAGTACTTC. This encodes CATSRVASSYEQYF.